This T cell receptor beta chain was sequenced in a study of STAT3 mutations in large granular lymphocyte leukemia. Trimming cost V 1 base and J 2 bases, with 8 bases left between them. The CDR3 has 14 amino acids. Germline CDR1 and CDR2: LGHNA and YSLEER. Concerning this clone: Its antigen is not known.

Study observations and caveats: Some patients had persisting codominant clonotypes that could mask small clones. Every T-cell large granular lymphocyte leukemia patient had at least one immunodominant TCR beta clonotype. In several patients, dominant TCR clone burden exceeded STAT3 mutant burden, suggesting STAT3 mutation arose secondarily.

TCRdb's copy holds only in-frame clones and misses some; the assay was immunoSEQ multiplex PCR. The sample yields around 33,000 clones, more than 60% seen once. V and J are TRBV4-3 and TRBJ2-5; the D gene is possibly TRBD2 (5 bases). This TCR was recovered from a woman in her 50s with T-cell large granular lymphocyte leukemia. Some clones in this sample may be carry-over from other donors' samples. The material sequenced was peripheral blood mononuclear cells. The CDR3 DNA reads TGCGCCAGCAGCCAAGGAACGGGGCAAGAGACCCAGTACTTC. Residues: CASSQGTGQETQYF.